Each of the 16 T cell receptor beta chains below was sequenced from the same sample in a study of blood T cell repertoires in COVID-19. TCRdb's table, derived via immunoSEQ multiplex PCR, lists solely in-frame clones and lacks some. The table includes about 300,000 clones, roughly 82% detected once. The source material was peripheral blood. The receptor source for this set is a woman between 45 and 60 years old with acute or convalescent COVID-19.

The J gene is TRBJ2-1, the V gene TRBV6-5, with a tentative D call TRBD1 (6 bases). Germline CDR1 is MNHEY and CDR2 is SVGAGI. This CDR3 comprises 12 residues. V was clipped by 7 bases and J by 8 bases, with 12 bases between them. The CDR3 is CASTNRVDEQFF. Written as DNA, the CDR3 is TGTGCCAGCACCAACAGGGTCGATGAGCAGTTCTTC.

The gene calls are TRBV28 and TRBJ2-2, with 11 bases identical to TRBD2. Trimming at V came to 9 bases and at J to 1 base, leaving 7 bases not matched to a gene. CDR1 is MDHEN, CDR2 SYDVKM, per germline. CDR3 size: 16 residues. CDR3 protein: CASGRLAGLNTGELFF. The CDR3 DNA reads TGTGCCAGTGGTAGACTAGCGGGGCTGAACACCGGGGAGCTGTTTTTT.

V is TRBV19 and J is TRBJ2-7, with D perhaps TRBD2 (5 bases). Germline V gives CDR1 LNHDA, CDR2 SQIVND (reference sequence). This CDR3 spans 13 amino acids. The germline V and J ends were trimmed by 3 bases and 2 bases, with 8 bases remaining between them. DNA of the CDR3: TGTGCCAGTAGTATTTCCGGGGCCTACGAGCAGTACTTC. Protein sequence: CASSISGAYEQYF.

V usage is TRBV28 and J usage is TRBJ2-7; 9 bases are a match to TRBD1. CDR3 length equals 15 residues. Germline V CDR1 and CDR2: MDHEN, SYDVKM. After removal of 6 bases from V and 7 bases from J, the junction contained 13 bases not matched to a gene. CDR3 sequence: CASRYLRDRVMEQYF. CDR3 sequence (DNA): TGTGCCAGCAGATACCTCCGGGACAGGGTAATGGAGCAGTACTTC. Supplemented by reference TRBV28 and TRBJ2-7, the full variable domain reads DVKVTQSSRYLVKRTGEKVFLECVQDMDHENMFWYRQDPGLGLRLIYFSYDVKMKEKGDIPEGYSVSREKKERFSLILESASTNQTSMYLCASRYLRDRVMEQYFGPGTRLTVT.

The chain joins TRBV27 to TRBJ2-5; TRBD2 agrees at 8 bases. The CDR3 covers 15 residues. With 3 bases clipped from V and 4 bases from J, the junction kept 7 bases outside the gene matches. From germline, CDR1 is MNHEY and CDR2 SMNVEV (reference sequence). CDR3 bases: TGTGCCAGCAGTTTTCGCTACCGGGGGGGAGAGACCCAGTACTTC. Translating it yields CASSFRYRGGETQYF.

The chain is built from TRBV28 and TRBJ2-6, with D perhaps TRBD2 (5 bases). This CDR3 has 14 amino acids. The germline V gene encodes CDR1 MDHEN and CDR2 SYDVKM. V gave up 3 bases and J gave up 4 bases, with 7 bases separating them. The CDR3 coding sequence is TGTGCCAGCAGTTTTCCGGGGGGGGCCAACGTCCTGACTTTC. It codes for CASSFPGGANVLTF.

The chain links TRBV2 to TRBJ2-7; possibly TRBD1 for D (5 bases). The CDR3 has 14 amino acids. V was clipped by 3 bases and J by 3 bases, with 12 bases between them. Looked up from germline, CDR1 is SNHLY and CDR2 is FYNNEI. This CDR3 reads CASSDVGPIYEQYF. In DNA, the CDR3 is TGTGCCAGCAGTGACGTGGGGCCCATCTACGAGCAGTACTTC.

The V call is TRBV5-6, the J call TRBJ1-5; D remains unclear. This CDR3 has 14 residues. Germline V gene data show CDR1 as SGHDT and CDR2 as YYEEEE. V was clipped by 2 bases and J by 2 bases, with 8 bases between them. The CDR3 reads CASSLRQGNQPQHF. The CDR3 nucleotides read TGTGCCAGCAGCTTACGTCAGGGCAATCAGCCCCAGCATTTT.

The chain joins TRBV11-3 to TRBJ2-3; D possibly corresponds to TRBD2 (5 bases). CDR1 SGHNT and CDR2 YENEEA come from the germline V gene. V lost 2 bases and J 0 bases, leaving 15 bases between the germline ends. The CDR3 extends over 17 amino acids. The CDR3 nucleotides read TGTGCCAGCAGCTTAACAACCTTCGGCGGGAGCACAGATACGCAGTATTTT. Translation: CASSLTTFGGSTDTQYF.

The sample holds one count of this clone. CDR3 sequence (DNA): TGTGCCAGTAGTACCAACTCCGGGGCCGGGAGGACCGGGGAGCTGTTTTTT. It is translated as CASSTNSGAGRTGELFF. The chain links TRBV19 to TRBJ2-2; TRBD2 agrees at 7 bases. With V trimmed by 4 bases and J by 5 bases, 13 bases remained unmatched. Germline CDR1 and CDR2: LNHDA and SQIVND (reference sequence). This CDR3 is built from 17 residues.

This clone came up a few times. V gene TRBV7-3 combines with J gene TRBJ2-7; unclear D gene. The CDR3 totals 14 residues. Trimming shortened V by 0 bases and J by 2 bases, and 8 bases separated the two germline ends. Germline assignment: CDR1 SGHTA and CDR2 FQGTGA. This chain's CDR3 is CASSLTRLTYEQYF. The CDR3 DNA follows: TGTGCCAGCAGCTTAACGCGGTTAACCTACGAGCAGTACTTC.

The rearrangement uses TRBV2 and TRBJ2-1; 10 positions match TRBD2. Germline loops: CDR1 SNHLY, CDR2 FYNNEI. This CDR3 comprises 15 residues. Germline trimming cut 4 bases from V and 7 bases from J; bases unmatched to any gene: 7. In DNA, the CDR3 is TGTGCCAGCAGTGTGATAGCGGGAGGACGGAATGAGCAGTTCTTC. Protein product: CASSVIAGGRNEQFF.

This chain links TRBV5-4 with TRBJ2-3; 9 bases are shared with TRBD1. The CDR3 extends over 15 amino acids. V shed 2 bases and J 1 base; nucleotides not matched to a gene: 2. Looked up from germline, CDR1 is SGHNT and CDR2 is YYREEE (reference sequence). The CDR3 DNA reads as TGTGCCAGCAGCTTACAGGGGGCAGGCACAGATACGCAGTATTTT. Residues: CASSLQGAGTDTQYF.

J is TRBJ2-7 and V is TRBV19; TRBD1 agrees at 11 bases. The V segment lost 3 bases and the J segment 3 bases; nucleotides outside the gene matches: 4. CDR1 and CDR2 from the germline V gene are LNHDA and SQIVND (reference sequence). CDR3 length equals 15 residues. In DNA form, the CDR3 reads TGTGCCAGTAGTATTTTGGGACAGGGGGACTACGAGCAGTACTTC. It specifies CASSILGQGDYEQYF. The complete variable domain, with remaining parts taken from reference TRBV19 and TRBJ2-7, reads DGGITQSPKYLFRKEGQNVTLSCEQNLNHDAMYWYRQDPGQGLRLIYYSQIVNDFQKGDIAEGYSVSREKKESFPLTVTSAQKNPTAFYLCASSILGQGDYEQYFGPGTRLTVT.

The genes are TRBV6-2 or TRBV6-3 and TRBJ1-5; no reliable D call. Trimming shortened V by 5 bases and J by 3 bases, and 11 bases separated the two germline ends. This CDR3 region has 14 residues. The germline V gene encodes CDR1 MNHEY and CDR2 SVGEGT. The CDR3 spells CASSNRDHNQPQHF. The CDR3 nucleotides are TGTGCCAGCAGTAACCGGGATCACAATCAGCCCCAGCATTTT.

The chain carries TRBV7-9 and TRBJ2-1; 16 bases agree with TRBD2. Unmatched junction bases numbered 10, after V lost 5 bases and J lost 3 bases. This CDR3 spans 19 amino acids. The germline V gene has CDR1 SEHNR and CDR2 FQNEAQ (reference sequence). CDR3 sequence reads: CASSGPGLAGGLNYNEQFF. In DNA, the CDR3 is TGTGCCAGCAGCGGGCCGGGACTAGCGGGAGGGTTAAACTACAATGAGCAGTTCTTC.